This TCR beta chain was retrieved from a study of CD8 T cells in ankylosing spondylitis. From germline, CDR1 is SGDLS and CDR2 YYNGEE. Trimming took off 0 bases at V and 6 bases at J, with 14 bases between the two ends. The CDR3 runs 15 residues. This clonotype was found many times. The antigen is unknown. Overall study results and limits: Reported data indicate significant enrichment of disease-linked clones within matched ankylosing spondylitis synovial fluid. Ankylosing spondylitis blood appeared to be characterized by a TCR beta motif of roughly eight highly homologous variants. Relatively scarce in peripheral blood, disease-linked clones were CD8+. Both synovial fluid and blood in reactive arthritis had previously been reported to carry some motif variants.

One entry per CDR3 protein results from TCRdb running MiXCR on the 5' RACE reads. The repertoire holds about 30,000 distinct CDR3 sequences, with nearly 5.5% as singletons. Sequenced sample: blood, either unsorted or a sorted T cell fraction (not recorded which). The receptor was isolated from a female donor with ankylosing spondylitis or in good health (not recorded which). V usage is TRBV9 and J usage is TRBJ2-3; possibly TRBD2 for D (7 bases). The CDR3 protein is CASSVEGGYSDTQYF. In nucleotides, the CDR3 is TGTGCCAGCAGCGTAGAGGGGGGGTATTCCGATACGCAGTATTTT.